The 11 T cell receptor beta chains in this list originate from one sample, sequenced in a study of blood T cell repertoires in COVID-19. Using immunoSEQ multiplex PCR, the repertoire was profiled, and TCRdb retains in-frame clones only, with some absent. This sample has roughly 46,000 clones; approximately 85% occur once, and the top ten carry less than 20%. Sample: peripheral blood. The source is a human donor in a cohort sampled during active COVID-19. The donor label of this sample is uncertain.

CDR3 coding DNA: TGTGCCAGCAGCACGGGACAGAACACTGAAGCTTTCTTT. As protein: CASSTGQNTEAFF. The rearrangement links TRBV11-2 to TRBJ1-1; D might be TRBD1 (6 bases). The CDR3 loop spans 13 amino acids. Between the trimmed V and J ends, which lost 5 bases and 1 base, there was a span of 8 bases. Germline assignment: CDR1 SGHAT and CDR2 FQNNGV.

The chain combines TRBV7-2 with TRBJ2-1; 10 nucleotides line up with TRBD2. The trim removed 5 bases at V and 7 bases at J, leaving 5 bases unmatched. The CDR3 sequence is 14 residues long. Germline CDR1 and CDR2: SGHTA and FQGNSA. CDR3 sequence (DNA): TGTGCCAGCAGCGTTAGCGGGGGGAAGAATGAGCAGTTCTTC. As protein: CASSVSGGKNEQFF. The full variable domain, with the rest looked up from reference TRBV7-2 and TRBJ2-1, is GAGVSQSPSNKVTEKGKDVELRCDPISGHTALYWYRQSLGQGLEFLIYFQGNSAPDKSGLPSDRFSAERTGGSVSTLTIQRTQQEDSAVYLCASSVSGGKNEQFFGPGTRLTVL.

The DNA of the CDR3 is TGTGCCAGCTGCTCGGCGGGGGCAGATACGCAGTATTTT. Its protein is CASCSAGADTQYF. This chain uses TRBV7-2 with TRBJ2-3; TRBD2 matches at 7 bases. After removal of 8 bases from V and 4 bases from J, the junction contained 6 bases not matched to a gene. This CDR3 is 13 amino acids long. Germline assignment: CDR1 SGHTA and CDR2 FQGNSA.

The chain links TRBV12-3 or TRBV12-4 to TRBJ1-2; D is perhaps TRBD1 (6 bases). V dropped 3 bases and J dropped 4 bases, with 9 bases sitting between them. The CDR3 covers 13 residues. CDR3 nucleotides: TGTGCCAGCAGTTTGGACAGCCTCTATGGCTACACCTTC. It codes for CASSLDSLYGYTF.

V gene TRBV7-2 combines with J gene TRBJ2-3, with a possible D match to TRBD2 (6 bases). The CDR3 has 14 amino acids. Trimming removed 7 bases from V and 2 bases from J, with 13 bases in between. Germline V gene sequence: CDR1 SGHTA, CDR2 FQGNSA. CDR3 region: CASIIGGATDTQYF. The DNA of the CDR3 is TGTGCCAGCATAATTGGAGGGGCCACAGATACGCAGTATTTT.

The rearrangement links TRBV30 to TRBJ1-6; 7 nucleotides match TRBD1. V was pared by 5 bases and J by 6 bases, with 4 bases of the junction left unmatched. CDR3 size: 13 residues. Germline V gives CDR1 GTSNPN, CDR2 SVGIG (reference sequence). CDR3 sequence reads: CAWAGQINSPLHF. CDR3 DNA: TGTGCCTGGGCGGGACAGATTAATTCACCCCTCCACTTT.

This clone was counted a single time. The CDR3 DNA follows: TGCGCCAGCAGCCAAGATTGGCGGGTAAACAATGAGCAGTTCTTC. Translated, it gives CASSQDWRVNNEQFF. V usage is TRBV4-3 and J usage is TRBJ2-1; perhaps TRBD2 as D (5 bases). The CDR3 extends over 15 amino acids. The V gene lost 0 bases and the J gene lost 5 bases, with 11 bases spanning the gap. Germline lookup yields CDR1 LGHNA and CDR2 YSLEER.

The chain has TRBV27 and TRBJ1-6, with a possible D match to TRBD1 (6 bases). The germline V and J ends were trimmed by 2 bases and 6 bases, with 11 bases remaining between them. The CDR3 is 15 amino acids. Germline CDR1 reads MNHEY; CDR2 reads SMNVEV (reference sequence). The CDR3: CASSLGQGFNSPLHF. The CDR3 DNA is TGTGCCAGCAGTTTAGGGCAGGGGTTTAATTCACCCCTCCACTTT.

The rearrangement links TRBV5-8 to TRBJ2-7; 7 bases are shared with TRBD2. The CDR3 has 17 amino acids. Germline assignment: CDR1 SGHTS and CDR2 YDEGEE. After removal of 1 base from V and 2 bases from J, the junction contained 12 bases not matched to a gene. The CDR3 sequence: CASSLLVGTRGAYEQYF. The CDR3 nucleotides read TGTGCCAGCAGCTTGTTGGTGGGGACCCGGGGGGCCTACGAGCAGTACTTC.

J is TRBJ1-4 and V is TRBV19; the match to TRBD1 covers 11 bases. With 5 bases clipped from V and 3 bases from J, the junction kept 8 bases outside the gene matches. The CDR3 length is 17 residues. In germline, CDR1 is LNHDA, CDR2 SQIVND (reference sequence). CDR3 nucleotides: TGTGCCAGTAGTCTGGACAGGGGGCGCGCAGCTAATGAAAAACTGTTTTTT. Protein sequence: CASSLDRGRAANEKLFF.

This clone was detected a few times. J is TRBJ1-2 and V is TRBV6-5, with 7 bases matching TRBD1. The junction had 7 bases not matched to a gene; V was cut back by 4 bases and J by 2 bases. CDR1 is MNHEY, CDR2 SVGAGI, per germline. This CDR3 spans 15 amino acids. For the CDR3, the DNA is TGTGCCAGCAGTTCCCCCCTACAGGGGAACTATGGCTACACCTTC. Encoded protein: CASSSPLQGNYGYTF.